The rows below give T cell receptor beta chains drawn from one sample of a study of blood T cell repertoires in COVID-19. Using immunoSEQ multiplex PCR, the repertoire was profiled, and TCRdb retains in-frame clones only, with some absent. The sample yields approximately 90,000 clones, around 87% seen once. The sequenced sample was peripheral blood. These receptors all come from a human donor with acute or convalescent COVID-19. The donor label of this sample is uncertain. Both conserved end residues are part of each CDR3. A D gene is named only where the DNA matches it firmly. Clone sizes are given selectively: once, few, many, or a class where the clone is expanded.

v_call: TRBV7-9
d_call: TRBD2
j_call: TRBJ2-1
clone_size: .
cdr3_aa: CASSSSGGTGNNEQFF
cdr3_nt: TGTGCCAGCAGCTCAAGCGGGGGCACCGGGAACAATGAGCAGTTCTTC

v_call: TRBV2
d_call: .
j_call: TRBJ1-3
clone_size: .
cdr3_aa: CASSAGSSGNTIYF
cdr3_nt: TGTGCCAGCAGTGCGGGGAGCTCTGGAAACACCATATATTTT

v_call: TRBV3-1/TRBV3-2
d_call: TRBD2
j_call: TRBJ2-2
clone_size: .
cdr3_aa: CASAFGLADNTGELFF
cdr3_nt: TGTGCCAGTGCCTTCGGACTAGCGGATAACACCGGGGAGCTGTTTTTT

v_call: TRBV9
d_call: .
j_call: TRBJ2-3
clone_size: .
cdr3_aa: CASSVETSGNTQYF
cdr3_nt: TGTGCCAGCAGCGTAGAGACCTCCGGGAATACGCAGTATTTT

v_call: TRBV27
d_call: TRBD1
j_call: TRBJ1-2
clone_size: .
cdr3_aa: CASSLSTGGGYGYTF
cdr3_nt: TGTGCCAGCAGTTTATCTACAGGGGGAGGCTATGGCTACACCTTC

v_call: TRBV19
d_call: TRBD1
j_call: TRBJ2-7
clone_size: .
cdr3_aa: CASSTGTGGIYEQYF
cdr3_nt: TGTGCCAGTAGTACCGGGACAGGGGGCATCTACGAGCAGTACTTC

v_call: TRBV4-3
d_call: .
j_call: TRBJ2-5
clone_size: .
cdr3_aa: CASSQALPETQYF
cdr3_nt: TGCGCCAGCAGCCAAGCACTGCCCGAGACCCAGTACTTC

v_call: TRBV7-9
d_call: .
j_call: TRBJ1-6
clone_size: once
cdr3_aa: CASSFGGTPLHF
cdr3_nt: TGTGCCAGCAGCTTTGGAGGAACACCCCTCCACTTT

v_call: TRBV3-1/TRBV3-2
d_call: .
j_call: TRBJ2-5
clone_size: few
cdr3_aa: CASTPVTGYQETQYF
cdr3_nt: TGTGCCAGCACCCCAGTTACGGGGTACCAAGAGACCCAGTACTTC

v_call: TRBV6-5
d_call: .
j_call: TRBJ2-5
clone_size: few
cdr3_aa: CASRRTAVQETQYF
cdr3_nt: TGTGCCAGCAGACGGACTGCCGTTCAAGAGACCCAGTACTTC

v_call: TRBV7-9
d_call: TRBD1
j_call: TRBJ1-2
clone_size: .
cdr3_aa: CASSFYLDRVRYGYTF
cdr3_nt: TGTGCCAGCAGCTTCTATTTGGACAGGGTGCGGTATGGCTACACCTTC

v_call: TRBV24-1
d_call: TRBD1
j_call: TRBJ2-1
clone_size: once
cdr3_aa: CATSDRGQVVDEQFF
cdr3_nt: TGTGCCACCAGTGATCGGGGACAGGTAGTGGATGAGCAGTTCTTC

v_call: TRBV7-9
d_call: .
j_call: TRBJ1-6
clone_size: .
cdr3_aa: CASSLLQGSYNSPLHF
cdr3_nt: TGTGCCAGCAGCCTCCTCCAGGGCTCCTATAATTCACCCCTCCACTTT

v_call: TRBV24-1
d_call: .
j_call: TRBJ2-2
clone_size: .
cdr3_aa: CATSQVTGELFF
cdr3_nt: TGTGCCACCAGCCAGGTCACCGGGGAGCTGTTTTTT

v_call: TRBV11-2
d_call: TRBD1
j_call: TRBJ2-1
clone_size: .
cdr3_aa: CASGTWDRGDEQFF
cdr3_nt: TGTGCCAGCGGGACCTGGGACAGAGGCGATGAGCAGTTCTTC

v_call: TRBV19
d_call: .
j_call: TRBJ1-5
clone_size: .
cdr3_aa: CASSVSMDQPQHF
cdr3_nt: TGTGCCAGTAGTGTCTCTATGGATCAGCCCCAGCATTTT